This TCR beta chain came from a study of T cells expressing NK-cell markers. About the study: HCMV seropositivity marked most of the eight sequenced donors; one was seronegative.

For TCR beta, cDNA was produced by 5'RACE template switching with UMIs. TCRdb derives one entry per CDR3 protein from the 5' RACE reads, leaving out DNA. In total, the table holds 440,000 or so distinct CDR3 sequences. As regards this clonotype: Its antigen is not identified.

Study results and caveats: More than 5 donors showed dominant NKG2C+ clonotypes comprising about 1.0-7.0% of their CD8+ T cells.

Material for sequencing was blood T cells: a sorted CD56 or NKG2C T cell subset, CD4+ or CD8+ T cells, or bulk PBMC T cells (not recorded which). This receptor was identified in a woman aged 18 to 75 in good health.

The CDR3 protein is CASSPGIKDTEAFF. The chain links TRBV6-1 to TRBJ1-1; TCRdb selects TRBD1, and the lack of DNA leaves this call unchecked. Germline CDR1 reads MNHNS; CDR2 reads SASEGT. The CDR3 is made up of 14 amino acids.